One sample yielded the 10 T cell receptor beta chains listed below, sequenced in a study of blood T cell repertoires in COVID-19. Sequencing was performed with immunoSEQ multiplex PCR; in TCRdb, only in-frame clones are kept and a portion is missing. The sample includes 350,000 to 500,000 clones, roughly 88% of them seen just once. The sample was PBMCs or T cells enriched from blood (not recorded which). The receptor set was obtained from a woman under 30 who had been exposed to COVID-19.

V gene TRBV5-8 combines with J gene TRBJ1-5, with D tentatively TRBD1 (6 bases). The CDR3 is 16 amino acids. Trimming took off 4 bases at V and 0 bases at J, with 14 bases between the two ends. Germline CDR1 reads SGHTS; CDR2 reads YDEGEE. CDR3 protein: CASSTGQTDSNQPQHF. The CDR3 DNA is TGTGCCAGCAGCACCGGACAGACCGATAGCAATCAGCCCCAGCATTTT.

The chain couples TRBV19 to TRBJ2-7; no definite D call. The ends were cut back, 3 bases at V and 7 bases at J, with 13 bases in the middle. Per germline, CDR1 LNHDA and CDR2 SQIVND (reference sequence). There are 13 residues in the CDR3. The CDR3 here is CASSILGADEQYF. As DNA, the CDR3 is TGTGCCAGTAGTATTTTGGGTGCGGATGAGCAGTACTTC.

In its sample, this clone was seen once. This chain connects TRBV27 to TRBJ1-2; TRBD1 agrees at 11 bases. Germline V gene lookup returns CDR1 MNHEY and CDR2 SMNVEV (reference sequence). The CDR3 sequence is 14 residues long. J was trimmed by 4 bases and V by 6 bases; bases with no gene match: 4. CDR3: CASSPDRGPYGYTF. The CDR3 DNA is TGTGCCAGCAGCCCGGACAGGGGGCCCTATGGCTACACCTTC.

The rearrangement uses TRBV7-3 and TRBJ1-1, with a weak D call TRBD1 (5 bases). This CDR3 contains 17 residues. The V gene lost 5 bases and the J gene lost 2 bases, with 21 bases spanning the gap. Germline V gene lookup returns CDR1 SGHTA and CDR2 FQGTGA. The CDR3 loop is CASSETVAGGPNTEAFF. CDR3 sequence (DNA): TGTGCCAGCAGCGAAACGGTAGCCGGGGGACCTAACACTGAAGCTTTCTTT.

The rearrangement uses TRBV27 and TRBJ2-7; 7 bases map to TRBD1. The CDR3 runs 15 residues. J gave up 2 bases and V 6 bases, and 10 bases lay outside the gene matches. CDR1 is MNHEY, CDR2 SMNVEV, per germline (reference sequence). The CDR3 region has the DNA TGTGCCAGCAGAACCACCAGGGGGATTACCTACGAGCAGTACTTC. The encoded protein is CASRTTRGITYEQYF.

The chain has TRBV4-1 and TRBJ2-7; 13 bases are a match to TRBD2. The junction had 11 bases not matched to a gene; V was cut back by 0 bases and J by 6 bases. The CDR3 sequence is 18 residues long. The germline CDR1 and CDR2 sequences are MGHRA and YSYEKL. This CDR3 reads CASSQDRTSGRKRSEQYF. DNA of the CDR3: TGCGCCAGCAGCCAAGATCGGACTAGCGGGAGAAAACGATCCGAGCAGTACTTC.

The rearrangement joins TRBV11-2 to TRBJ2-7, with D possibly being TRBD1 (6 bases). The V gene lost 5 bases and the J gene lost 6 bases, with 20 bases spanning the gap. Germline V gives CDR1 SGHAT, CDR2 FQNNGV. CDR3 size: 15 residues. CDR3 sequence: CASSRYREVIGEQYF. In DNA form, the CDR3 reads TGTGCCAGCAGCCGCTACAGGGAAGTAATCGGCGAGCAGTACTTC.

This clone was counted a few times. The CDR3 DNA reads TGTGCCAGCAGTTTAGCGCGCTCTGGAAACACCATATATTTT. Translation: CASSLARSGNTIYF. The V call is TRBV28, the J call TRBJ1-3; unclear D gene. Trimming left V 2 bases short and J 0 bases short, with 5 bases between. CDR1 is MDHEN, CDR2 SYDVKM, per germline. This CDR3 has 14 residues.

This chain links TRBV25-1 with TRBJ1-2, with D unclear. This CDR3 region has 13 residues. The V end was cut by 1 base, the J end by 4 bases, with 7 bases between. Germline values: CDR1 MGHDK, CDR2 SYGVNS. Written as DNA, the CDR3 is TGTGCCAGCAGTGAATCGGCGGCCTATGGCTACACCTTC. This sequence encodes CASSESAAYGYTF.

This rearrangement joins TRBV6-5 to TRBJ1-1; maybe TRBD1 (5 bases). Germline CDR1 and CDR2: MNHEY and SVGAGI. The CDR3 has 15 residues. V lost 6 bases and J 0 bases, leaving 14 bases between the germline ends. In nucleotides, the CDR3 is TGTGCCAGCAGACCTACTGACAGAGTGAACACTGAAGCTTTCTTT. Translated, it gives CASRPTDRVNTEAFF.